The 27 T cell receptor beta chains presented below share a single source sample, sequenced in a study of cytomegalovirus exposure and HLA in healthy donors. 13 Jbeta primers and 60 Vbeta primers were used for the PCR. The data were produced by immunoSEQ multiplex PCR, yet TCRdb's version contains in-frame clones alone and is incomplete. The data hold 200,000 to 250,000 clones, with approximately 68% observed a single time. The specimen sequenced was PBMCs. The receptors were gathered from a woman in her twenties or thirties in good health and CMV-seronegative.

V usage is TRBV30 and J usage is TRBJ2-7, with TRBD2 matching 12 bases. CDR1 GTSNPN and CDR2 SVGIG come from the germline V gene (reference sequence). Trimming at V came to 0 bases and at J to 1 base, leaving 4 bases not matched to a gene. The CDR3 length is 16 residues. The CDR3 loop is CAWSVPGLAGSYEQYF. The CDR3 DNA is TGTGCCTGGAGTGTACCAGGACTAGCGGGATCCTACGAGCAGTACTTC.

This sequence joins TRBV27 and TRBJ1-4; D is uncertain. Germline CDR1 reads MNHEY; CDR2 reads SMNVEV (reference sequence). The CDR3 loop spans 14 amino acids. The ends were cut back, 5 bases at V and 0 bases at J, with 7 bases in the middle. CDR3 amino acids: CASSGDTTNEKLFF. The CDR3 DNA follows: TGTGCCAGCAGTGGTGACACAACTAATGAAAAACTGTTTTTT.

CDR3 nucleotide sequence: TGTGCCATCAGAATAGCATTGGACACTGGGGCCAACGTCCTGACTTTC. It encodes CAIRIALDTGANVLTF. The chain has TRBV10-3 and TRBJ2-6, with a weak D call TRBD1 (5 bases). There are 16 residues in the CDR3. The V and J ends lost 6 bases and 2 bases respectively, with 14 bases between them. The germline V gene encodes CDR1 ENHRY and CDR2 SYGVKD.

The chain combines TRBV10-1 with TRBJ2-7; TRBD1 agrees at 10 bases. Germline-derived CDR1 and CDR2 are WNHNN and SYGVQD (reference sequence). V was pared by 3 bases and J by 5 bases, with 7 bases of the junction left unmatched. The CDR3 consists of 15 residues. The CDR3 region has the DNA TGCGCCAGCAGTGACACCGGGACAGGGGTCCACGAGCAGTACTTC. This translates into CASSDTGTGVHEQYF.

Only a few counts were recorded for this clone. Here the CDR3 reads CASSLIALSNEKLFF. The DNA for the CDR3 is TGTGCCAGCAGCTTAATCGCCCTATCTAATGAAAAACTGTTTTTT. This chain uses TRBV7-8 with TRBJ1-4; no clear D. CDR3 length equals 15 residues. Trimming removed 2 bases at V and 3 bases at J, with 10 bases between. CDR1 is SGHVS, CDR2 FQNEAQ, per germline.

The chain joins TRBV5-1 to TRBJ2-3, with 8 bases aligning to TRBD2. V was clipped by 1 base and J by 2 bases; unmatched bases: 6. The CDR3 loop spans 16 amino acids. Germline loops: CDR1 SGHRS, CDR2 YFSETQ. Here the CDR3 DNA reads TGCGCCAGCAGCTTGTTTGCGGGGGGCCCCACAGATACGCAGTATTTT. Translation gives CASSLFAGGPTDTQYF.

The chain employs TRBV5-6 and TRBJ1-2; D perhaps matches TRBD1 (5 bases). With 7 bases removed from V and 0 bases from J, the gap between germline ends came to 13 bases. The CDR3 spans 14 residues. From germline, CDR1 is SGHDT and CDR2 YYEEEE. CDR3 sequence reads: CASLFTGSNYGYTF. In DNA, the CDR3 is TGTGCCAGCCTATTCACAGGATCTAACTATGGCTACACCTTC.

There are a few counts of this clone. CDR3 loop: CASSSTGLQETQYF. CDR3 in DNA: TGTGCCAGCAGCTCAACAGGGCTTCAAGAGACCCAGTACTTC. The genes are TRBV5-4 and TRBJ2-5; tentatively, D is TRBD1 (6 bases). Per germline, CDR1 SGHNT and CDR2 YYREEE (reference sequence). V was pared by 3 bases and J by 2 bases, with 11 bases between. The CDR3 totals 14 residues.

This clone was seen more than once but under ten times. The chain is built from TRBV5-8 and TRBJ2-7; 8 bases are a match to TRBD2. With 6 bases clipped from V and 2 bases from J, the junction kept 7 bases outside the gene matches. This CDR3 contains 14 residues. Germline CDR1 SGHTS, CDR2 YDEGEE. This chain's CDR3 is CASMGLEGTYEQYF. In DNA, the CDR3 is TGTGCCAGCATGGGACTAGAAGGGACCTACGAGCAGTACTTC.

The CDR3, as DNA: TGTGCCTGGACTCATACAGTGAACACTGAAGCTTTCTTT. Translated: CAWTHTVNTEAFF. The chain recombines TRBV30 with TRBJ1-1, with D unclear. Germline V gives CDR1 GTSNPN, CDR2 SVGIG (reference sequence). CDR3 length: 13 amino acids. V lost 4 bases to trimming and J lost 0 bases, with 9 bases between them.

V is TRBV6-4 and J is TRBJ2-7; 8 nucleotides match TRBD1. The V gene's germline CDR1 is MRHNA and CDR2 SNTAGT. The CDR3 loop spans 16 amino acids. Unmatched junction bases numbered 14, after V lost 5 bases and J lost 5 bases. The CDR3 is CASSQTPGQGANEQYF. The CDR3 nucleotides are TGTGCCAGCAGTCAAACCCCCGGGCAGGGGGCTAACGAGCAGTACTTC.

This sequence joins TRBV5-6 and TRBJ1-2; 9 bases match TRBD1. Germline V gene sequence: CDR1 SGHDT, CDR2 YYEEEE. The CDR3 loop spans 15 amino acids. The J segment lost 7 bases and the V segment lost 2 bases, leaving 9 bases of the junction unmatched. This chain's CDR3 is CASSLQGDREGGYTF. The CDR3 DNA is TGTGCCAGCAGCTTACAAGGGGACAGGGAAGGTGGCTACACCTTC.

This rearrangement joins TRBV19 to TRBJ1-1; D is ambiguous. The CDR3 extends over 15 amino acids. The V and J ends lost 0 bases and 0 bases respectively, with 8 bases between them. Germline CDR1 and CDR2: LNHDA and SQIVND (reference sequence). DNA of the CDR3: TGTGCCAGTAGTATAGAGGAGGGTCTGAACACTGAAGCTTTCTTT. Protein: CASSIEEGLNTEAFF.

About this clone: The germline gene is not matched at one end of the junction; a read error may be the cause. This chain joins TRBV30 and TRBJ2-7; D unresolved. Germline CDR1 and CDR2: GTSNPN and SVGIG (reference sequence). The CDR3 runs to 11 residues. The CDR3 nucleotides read TGTGCCTGGAGTAACCTCTACGGGCAGTACTTC. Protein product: CAWSNLYGQYF.

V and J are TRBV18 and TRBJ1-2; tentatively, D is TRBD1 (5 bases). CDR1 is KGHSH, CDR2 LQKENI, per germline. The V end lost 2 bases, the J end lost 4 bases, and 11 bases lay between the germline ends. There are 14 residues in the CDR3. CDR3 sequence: CASSPGRGSYGYTF. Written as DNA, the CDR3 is TGTGCCAGCTCACCAGGGCGGGGCTCCTATGGCTACACCTTC.

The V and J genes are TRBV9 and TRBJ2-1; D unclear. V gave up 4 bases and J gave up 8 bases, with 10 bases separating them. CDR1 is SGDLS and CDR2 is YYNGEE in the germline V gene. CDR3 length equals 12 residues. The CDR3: CASSLPTDEQFF. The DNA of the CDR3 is TGTGCCAGCAGCTTACCCACGGATGAGCAGTTCTTC.

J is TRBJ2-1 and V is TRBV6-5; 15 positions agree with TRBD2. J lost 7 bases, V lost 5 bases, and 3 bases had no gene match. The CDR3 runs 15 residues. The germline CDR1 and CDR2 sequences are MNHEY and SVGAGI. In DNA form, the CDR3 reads TGTGCCAGCAGTGGACTAGCGGGGGGGCTAAATGAGCAGTTCTTC. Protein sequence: CASSGLAGGLNEQFF.

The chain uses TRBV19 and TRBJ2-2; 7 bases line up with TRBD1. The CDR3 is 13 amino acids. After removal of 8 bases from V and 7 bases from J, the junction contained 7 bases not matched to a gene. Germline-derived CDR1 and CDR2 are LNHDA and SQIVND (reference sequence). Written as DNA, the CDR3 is TGTGCCAGTTCCCCAGGGGGAAGCGGGGAGCTGTTTTTT. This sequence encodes CASSPGGSGELFF.

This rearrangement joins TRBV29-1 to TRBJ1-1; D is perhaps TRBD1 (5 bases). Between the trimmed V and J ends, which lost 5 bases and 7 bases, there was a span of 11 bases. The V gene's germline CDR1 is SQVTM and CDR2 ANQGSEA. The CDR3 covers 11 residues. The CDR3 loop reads CSVMGRDEAFF. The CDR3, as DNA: TGCAGCGTTATGGGCAGGGATGAAGCTTTCTTT.

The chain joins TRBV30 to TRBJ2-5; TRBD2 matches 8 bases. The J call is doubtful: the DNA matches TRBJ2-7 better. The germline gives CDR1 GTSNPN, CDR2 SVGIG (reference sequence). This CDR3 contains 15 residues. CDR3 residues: CAWSVGTSGTYEQYF. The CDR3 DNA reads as TGTGCCTGGAGTGTTGGGACTAGTGGGACCTACGAGCAGTACTTC.

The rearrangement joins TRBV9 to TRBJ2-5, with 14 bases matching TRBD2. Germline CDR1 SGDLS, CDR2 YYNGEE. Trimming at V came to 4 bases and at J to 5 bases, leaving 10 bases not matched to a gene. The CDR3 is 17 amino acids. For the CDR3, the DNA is TGTGCCAGCAGCTCCGGACTAGCGGGAGGAAGCCTGGAGACCCAGTACTTC. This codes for CASSSGLAGGSLETQYF.

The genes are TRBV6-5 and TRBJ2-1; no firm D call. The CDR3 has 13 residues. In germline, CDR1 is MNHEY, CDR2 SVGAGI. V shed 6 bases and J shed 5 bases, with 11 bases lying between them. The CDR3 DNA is TGTGCCAGCAGCCCCCACTTGAACAATGAGCAGTTCTTC. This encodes CASSPHLNNEQFF.

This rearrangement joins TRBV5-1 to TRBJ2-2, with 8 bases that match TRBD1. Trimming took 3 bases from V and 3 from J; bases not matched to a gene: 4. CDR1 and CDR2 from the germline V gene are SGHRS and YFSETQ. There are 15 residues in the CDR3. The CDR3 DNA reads TGCGCCAGCAGCTCGGACAGGGAGGACACCGGGGAGCTGTTTTTT. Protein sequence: CASSSDREDTGELFF.

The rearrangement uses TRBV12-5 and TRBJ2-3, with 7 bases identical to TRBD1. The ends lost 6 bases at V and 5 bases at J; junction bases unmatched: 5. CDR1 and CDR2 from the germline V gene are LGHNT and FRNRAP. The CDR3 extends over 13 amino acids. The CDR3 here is CASGPGQEDTQYF. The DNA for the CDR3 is TGTGCTAGTGGCCCCGGACAGGAAGATACGCAGTATTTT.

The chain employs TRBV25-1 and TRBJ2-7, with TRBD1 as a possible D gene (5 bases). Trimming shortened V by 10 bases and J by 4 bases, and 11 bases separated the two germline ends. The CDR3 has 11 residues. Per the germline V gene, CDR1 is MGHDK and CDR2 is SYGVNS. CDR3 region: CAIQGGYEQYF. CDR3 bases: TGTGCCATCCAGGGTGGGTACGAGCAGTACTTC.

CDR3 sequence (DNA): TGTGCCAGCAGGTCCTATCAGGCCCCCTATGGCTACACCTTC. Its protein product is CASRSYQAPYGYTF. The chain is built from TRBV6-5 and TRBJ1-2, with no clear D. V lost 6 bases and J 4 bases, leaving 15 bases between the germline ends. Germline lookup yields CDR1 MNHEY and CDR2 SVGAGI. CDR3 size: 14 residues.

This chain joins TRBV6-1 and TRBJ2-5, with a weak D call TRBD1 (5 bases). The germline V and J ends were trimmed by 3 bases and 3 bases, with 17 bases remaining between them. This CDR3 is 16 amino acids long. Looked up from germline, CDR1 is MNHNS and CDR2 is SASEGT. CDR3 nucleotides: TGTGCCAGCAGTGAGTGGGGCTCAACAAATAAAGAGACCCAGTACTTC. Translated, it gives CASSEWGSTNKETQYF.